Listed below are T cell receptor beta chains from one sample, sequenced in a study of T cells in Graves' hyperthyroidism and ophthalmopathy. TCRdb analysed the multiplex PCR reads with MiXCR anew, one entry per CDR3 protein. The repertoire holds approximately 640,000 distinct CDR3 sequences, with 15% to 20% as singletons. Sequenced sample: blood. All receptors derive from a woman aged 25 to 39 with Graves' hyperthyroidism. The CDR3 runs from the conserved cysteine through the conserved F or W. A D gene is named only where the DNA matches it firmly. Size is omitted from some rows. Given values are once, few, many or a class for expanded clones.

v_call	clone_size	j_call	d_call	cdr3_nt	cdr3_aa
TRBV27	.	TRBJ1-3	.	TGTGCCAGCAGCCACCGTCCCCGAAACACCATATATTTT	CASSHRPRNTIYF
TRBV6-2/TRBV6-3	many	TRBJ2-1	.	TGTGCCAGCAGTCGTGGACAGTACCGCTACAATGAGCAGTTCTTC	CASSRGQYRYNEQFF
TRBV11-2	many	TRBJ2-3	.	TGTGCCAGCAGCTTTATTAGGGGAGTCGCAGATACGCAGTATTTT	CASSFIRGVADTQYF
TRBV20-1	.	TRBJ1-4	TRBD1	TGCAGTGCAAGGATCACAGGGGAAGCTGAAAAACTGTTTTTT	CSARITGEAEKLFF
TRBV7-2	many	TRBJ2-1	.	TGTGCCAGCAGCTTAGCGGACCAGCGAGGCTACAATGAGCAGTTCTTC	CASSLADQRGYNEQFF
TRBV3-2	few	TRBJ2-7	.	TGTGCCAGCAGTGGAGCTATCAGGGGTCCAGAAACCTACGAGCAGTACTTC	CASSGAIRGPETYEQYF
TRBV7-2	.	TRBJ1-1	.	TGTGCCAGCAGCTTAGAGGTAGGGGATCCGAACACTGAAGCTTTCTTT	CASSLEVGDPNTEAFF
TRBV28	many	TRBJ1-2	TRBD1	TGTGCCAGCAGTTTTTCCCTGGGACAGGGAGATGGCTACACCTTC	CASSFSLGQGDGYTF
TRBV20-1	few	TRBJ2-7	.	TGCAGTGCTAGACCTCTACTAGAACCCTACGAGCAGTACTTC	CSARPLLEPYEQYF
TRBV19	few	TRBJ2-2	.	TGTGCCGGAACGGACCGGAACACCGGGGAGCTGTTTTTT	CAGTDRNTGELFF
TRBV5-1	few	TRBJ2-1	TRBD1	TGCGCCAGCAGCTCCTTTACCGGGACAGGGTATGAGCAGTTCTTC	CASSSFTGTGYEQFF
TRBV6-1	.	TRBJ2-3	.	TGTGCCAGCAGTCCGACCGAGACTGTAGATACGCAGTATTTT	CASSPTETVDTQYF
TRBV11-2	many	TRBJ1-1	.	TGTGCCAGCAGCCCCGACGGTGAAGCTTTCTTT	CASSPDGEAFF
TRBV7-2	many	TRBJ2-3	TRBD1	TGTGCCAGCACTCGGACAGGGGCCACAGATACGCAGTATTTT	CASTRTGATDTQYF
TRBV2	many	TRBJ2-3	TRBD1	TGTGCCAGCGGCAGGGGGCTTGAAGATACGCAGTATTTT	CASGRGLEDTQYF
TRBV6-1	.	TRBJ2-5	TRBD2	TGTGCCAGCAAAGGACTAGCGGGAGTCGAGACCCAGTACTTC	CASKGLAGVETQYF